This T cell receptor beta chain was documented in a study of control samples from healthy donors and cancer patients. CDR1 and CDR2 (germline): LGHDT, YNNKEL (reference sequence). The length of the CDR3 is 15 residues. V was shortened by 0 bases and J by 10 bases, with 13 bases between the two germline ends. The repertoire was sequenced with immunoSEQ multiplex PCR; TCRdb's copy has only in-frame clones and lacks some. The sample has around 59,000 clones; 92% are singletons. The sequence was collected from a man aged 35-49 years with colorectal cancer. V is TRBV3-1 (or the pseudogene TRBV3-2) and J is TRBJ1-6; D not certain. Input material: PBMCs. The CDR3 loop reads CASSQESAWGSPLHF. Here the CDR3 DNA reads TGTGCCAGCAGCCAAGAAAGCGCTTGGGGATCACCCCTCCACTTT.